The sequence of this T cell receptor (beta chain) was determined in a study of early T cells in non-severe SARS-CoV-2 infection (dated by TCRdb to the early 2020s). In the study overall: TCR sequencing used bulk RNA from unsorted whole blood, so alpha and beta chains could not be paired. Beyond this particular receptor, the publication reports: VDJdb matching was skewed toward anti-spike CD8 responses and likely underestimated virus-specific expansions by missing private and CD4 specificities.

Libraries came from 5' RACE. Sequencing relied on a NextSeq 500. To correct for sequencing error and PCR bias, the TCR library protocol tagged individual cDNA molecules with unique molecular identifiers. Both TCR alpha and beta chains were sequenced, and tight co-correlation was observed between alpha and beta sequence abundances in each sample. The paper's processing steps were these. Decombinator V4 was used to annotate the V gene, J gene and CDR3 of the TCR sequences. Expanded TCRs were defined as changing significantly between any two time points under a Poisson model with p below 0.0001. TCR abundances were normalised to the total number of TCRs sequenced per sample and were expressed as counts per million. VDJdb, accessed 1 November 2021, was searched for CMV, EBV and SARS-CoV-2 annotated TCRs, excluding TCRs annotated for multiple antigens. TCRdb reworked the public reads: Q25 trimming with fastp, MiXCR clone assembly, productive beta chains retained. Duplicate CDR3 protein sequences are folded into a single record with the most common DNA and genes. TCRdb's processing, not the authors', yielded these V and J calls. The sample yields fewer than 80,000 distinct CDR3 sequences; less than 15% were counted once. About 5% of the sample belongs to the ten largest clones.

A case-control design nested within a healthcare worker cohort in London, UK, was used, with weekly nasopharyngeal swab PCR tests and blood sampling performed. Healthcare workers were recruited between 23 and 31 March 2020, during the week of the UK lockdown, and were followed weekly for up to about 15 weeks. As regards this clonotype: The antigen this receptor binds is unknown. No much larger clonotype is one base removed from it; base qualities were not supplied.

The sequence was obtained from an adult who was a healthcare worker with PCR-confirmed SARS-CoV-2 infection or an uninfected control (not recorded which). Source material: whole blood.

The DNA sequence is as follows: TGTGCCAGCAGCCGGGGGGTTGAGCGGGCCCCCGCGCAGTATTTT. Translated, this gives CASSRGVERAPAQYF. Recombination linked TRBV3-1 to TRBJ2-3, with TRBD2 as a weak D call on 6 bases. Taken from cysteine to phenylalanine, the CDR3 has 15 residues. Only the CDR3 part of the read is kept: 45 bases, read in frame from the first base. The germline V gene (reference sequence) gives CDR1 as LGHDT and CDR2 as YNNKEL. V and J lose 4 bases and 10 bases, and a span of 21 bases separates them.